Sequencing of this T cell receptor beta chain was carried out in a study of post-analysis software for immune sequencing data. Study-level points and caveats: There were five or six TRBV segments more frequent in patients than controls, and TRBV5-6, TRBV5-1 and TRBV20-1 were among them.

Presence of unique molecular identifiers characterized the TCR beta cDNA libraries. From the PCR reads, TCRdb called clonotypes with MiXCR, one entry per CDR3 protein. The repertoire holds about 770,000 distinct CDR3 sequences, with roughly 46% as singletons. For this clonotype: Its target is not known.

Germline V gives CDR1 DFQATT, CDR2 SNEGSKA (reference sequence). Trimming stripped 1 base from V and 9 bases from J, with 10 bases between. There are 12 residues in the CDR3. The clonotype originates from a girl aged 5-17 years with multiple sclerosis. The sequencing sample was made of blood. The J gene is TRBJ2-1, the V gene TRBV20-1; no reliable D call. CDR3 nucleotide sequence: TGCAGTGCTAGAGCCCTAGGAAGTGAGCAGTTCTTC. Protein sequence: CSARALGSEQFF.